This TCR beta chain emerged from a study of T-cell memory formation after mild COVID-19 (dated by TCRdb to the early 2020s). In the study overall: TCR sequence clusters from the two donors were found to be largely donor specific. T-cell clones expanding and contracting after mild COVID-19 in two donors were tracked by longitudinal TCRalpha and TCRbeta repertoire sequencing. The cohort comprised two young, previously healthy adult volunteers, one female and one male.

Ficoll-Paque density gradient centrifugation was the method used to isolate PBMCs. This clonotype was seen a handful of times. Its recognized antigen is unknown. Nothing much larger sits one base from this clone, and base qualities are not available. Results and caveats for the whole study, not just this receptor: SARS-CoV-2 specificity was not confirmed for the second-wave clones peaking on day 37. The study covered only a couple of mild cases, and larger cohorts including severe cases with pre-infection samples were considered necessary. Clones that contracted from day 15 to 85 showed balanced CD4/CD8 phenotypes, whereas a second wave of clones that expanded from day 15 to 37 leaned towards CD4+. The detection of some responding clones in pre-infection memory suggests that pre-existing cross-reactive memory T cells joined the SARS-CoV-2 response. Contracting CD4+ clones turned up mainly in the CM and EM memory subsets, whereas EMRA was where CD8+ clones were enriched.

The sequencing machine was an Illumina NovaSeq 6000. cDNA libraries for TCRalpha and TCRbeta were prepared by 5'RACE using constant-segment primers, with sample barcodes and unique molecular identifiers added. Trizol reagent was used to extract RNA from every sample. The libraries were amplified in two PCR steps, and the second step added a second sample barcode and Illumina TruSeq adapters. The libraries were sequenced on an Illumina NovaSeq using 2 x 150 bp paired-end reads. Per the original workflow: Demultiplexing of reads and collapsing into UMI-guided consensus sequences were performed with migec v1.2.7. Using mixcr v2.1.11, the UMI consensuses were aligned to TRA and TRB V and J templates and assembled into clonotypes. Expanded or contracted clonotypes were those called significant by both edgeR and NoisET, with noise models trained on biological replicates. edgeR calls used a false discovery rate-adjusted p below 0.01 and a log2 fold-change threshold of 1. As an exploratory analysis of dynamics, max-normalized trajectories of the 1000 most abundant clonotypes were examined with PCA combined with hierarchical clustering. Separately sequenced CD4+ and CD8+ repertoires were used to assign the CD4 or CD8 phenotype of responding clones. Using fastp trimming at Q25 and MiXCR clonotype assembly, TCRdb reanalyzed the public sequencing data and kept in-frame beta chains. Rows are combined by CDR3 protein, so each entry shows the most common genes and DNA. Clone size and V and J calls follow TCRdb, not the original study. The sample contains 550,000 to 650,000 distinct CDR3 sequences, roughly 17% of them found a single time. In total, the top ten clones hold about 8.6% of the sample.

CDR1 and CDR2 (MNHEY, SVGEGT) derive from the germline V gene. Trimmed from V: 7 bases; trimmed from J: 2 bases; junction bases lacking a gene match: 8. The CDR3 numbers 14 residues from cysteine through phenylalanine. The CDR3 DNA has 42 bases and is translated from base 1. The V gene is TRBV6-2 or TRBV6-3 and the J gene is TRBJ2-7; TRBD2 matches 7 bases in the middle. The origin of this receptor is an adult woman who had mild COVID-19 (a few samples of this study predate the infection). The sample titles of this study are shuffled in the database, so cell type and time point are left out; the donor was told from shared clones. Sequencing was carried out using PBMCs or a T cell subset sorted from them (not recorded which). The bases are TGTGCCAGCACTCTAAGCGGGACTCCCTACGAGCAGTACTTC. It is translated as CASTLSGTPYEQYF.